The 32 T cell receptor beta chains listed next were all sequenced from one sample in a study of cytomegalovirus exposure and HLA in healthy donors. The data were produced by immunoSEQ multiplex PCR, yet TCRdb's version contains in-frame clones alone and is incomplete. This table holds around 250,000 clones, about 92% found once. Sequencing was done on a sample of PBMCs. These receptors all stem from a woman aged 25-40 years in good health and CMV-seronegative.

Comments on this clone: Other DNA sequences within the sample encode an identical CDR3. The V and J genes are TRBV27 and TRBJ2-2, with a tentative D call TRBD2 (5 bases). This CDR3 region has 13 residues. The germline V and J ends were trimmed by 5 bases and 6 bases, with 10 bases remaining between them. CDR1 and CDR2 from the germline V gene are MNHEY and SMNVEV (reference sequence). CDR3 loop: CASSPTGSGELFF. CDR3 bases: TGTGCCAGCAGTCCCACGGGGTCCGGGGAGCTGTTTTTT.

The gene calls are TRBV5-1 and TRBJ1-2; 10 bases agree with TRBD1. From germline, CDR1 is SGHRS and CDR2 YFSETQ. The CDR3 sequence is 15 residues long. J was trimmed by 8 bases and V by 0 bases; bases with no gene match: 7. The CDR3 sequence is CASSLAGTGVGGYTF. In DNA form, the CDR3 reads TGCGCCAGCAGCTTGGCCGGGACAGGGGTTGGCGGCTACACCTTC.

V is TRBV4-1 and J is TRBJ2-7; the D gene is possibly TRBD2 (6 bases). Germline CDR1 reads MGHRA; CDR2 reads YSYEKL. CDR3 length: 18 residues. V gave up 0 bases and J gave up 4 bases, with 22 bases separating them. CDR3 coding DNA: TGCGCCAGCAGCCAAGACGGGGTCGGGGGAGCCGTTTATTACGAGCAGTACTTC. Encoded protein: CASSQDGVGGAVYYEQYF.

DNA of the CDR3: TGTGCCAGCAGCTTGGGGAATGAGCAGTTCTTC. It specifies CASSLGNEQFF. The V and J genes are TRBV7-9 and TRBJ2-1; no clear D. The germline gives CDR1 SEHNR, CDR2 FQNEAQ (reference sequence). V was clipped by 3 bases and J by 7 bases, with 4 bases between them. This CDR3 comprises 11 residues.

The chain couples TRBV9 to TRBJ2-1; 7 nucleotides line up with TRBD2. V was clipped by 0 bases and J by 0 bases; unmatched bases: 9. CDR3 length: 18 residues. Germline values: CDR1 SGDLS, CDR2 YYNGEE. In DNA form, the CDR3 reads TGTGCCAGCAGCGTAGATAGCGGGCTAAGGAGCTCCTACAATGAGCAGTTCTTC. The encoded protein is CASSVDSGLRSSYNEQFF.

The CDR3 protein is CASSLLASGRSEQFF. The CDR3 bases are TGTGCCAGCAGTTTATTGGCTAGCGGGAGGAGTGAGCAGTTCTTC. This chain uses TRBV28 with TRBJ2-1; TRBD2 agrees at 11 bases. CDR1 is MDHEN, CDR2 SYDVKM, per germline. The junction had 5 bases not matched to a gene; V was cut back by 1 base and J by 9 bases. The CDR3 loop spans 15 amino acids. The full variable domain, in which reference TRBV28 and TRBJ2-1 provide the parts outside the CDR3, is DVKVTQSSRYLVKRTGEKVFLECVQDMDHENMFWYRQDPGLGLRLIYFSYDVKMKEKGDIPEGYSVSREKKERFSLILESASTNQTSMYLCASSLLASGRSEQFFGPGTRLTVL.

This chain connects TRBV10-2 to TRBJ1-2; 8 bases are a match to TRBD1. This CDR3 has 14 amino acids. Trimming took 7 bases from V and 5 from J; bases not matched to a gene: 9. CDR1 is WSHSY, CDR2 SAAADI, per germline. CDR3 nucleotide sequence: TGCGCCAGCAAAGTCGACAGGGGTTCGTATGGCTACACCTTC. Translation gives CASKVDRGSYGYTF.

The J gene is TRBJ2-1, the V gene TRBV29-1; D may be TRBD1 (6 bases). V was shortened by 5 bases and J by 5 bases, with 13 bases between the two germline ends. Germline values: CDR1 SQVTM, CDR2 ANQGSEA. The CDR3 spans 13 residues. The chain's CDR3 is CSVKQGNHNEQFF. The CDR3 nucleotides are TGCAGCGTTAAACAGGGTAACCACAATGAGCAGTTCTTC.

The V gene is TRBV5-4, the J gene TRBJ1-5, with 7 bases lining up with TRBD1. CDR1 and CDR2 from the germline V gene are SGHNT and YYREEE (reference sequence). Unmatched junction bases numbered 2, after V lost 4 bases and J lost 4 bases. The CDR3 runs 13 residues. This CDR3 reads CASSQGQNQPQHF. As DNA, the CDR3 is TGTGCCAGCAGCCAGGGACAGAATCAGCCCCAGCATTTT.

The gene calls are TRBV19 and TRBJ2-7; D might be TRBD1 (6 bases). V was shortened by 6 bases and J by 0 bases, with 18 bases between the two germline ends. Germline V gene lookup returns CDR1 LNHDA and CDR2 SQIVND (reference sequence). The CDR3 has 16 amino acids. The CDR3 loop is CASRNTGTTISYEQYF. CDR3 coding DNA: TGTGCCAGTAGAAACACTGGGACAACGATCTCCTACGAGCAGTACTTC.

This chain links TRBV7-3 with TRBJ1-2; TRBD1 might be the D (5 bases). There are 13 residues in the CDR3. V lost 2 bases and J lost 3, with 7 bases in between. Germline CDR1 and CDR2: SGHTA and FQGTGA. The CDR3 DNA reads TGTGCCAGCAGCTTAGAACAGGACTATGGCTACACCTTC. Encoded protein: CASSLEQDYGYTF.

This chain uses TRBV5-1 with TRBJ1-1; D remains unclear. V shed 6 bases and J shed 1 base, with 4 bases lying between them. Germline V gene sequence: CDR1 SGHRS, CDR2 YFSETQ. This CDR3 is 11 amino acids long. CDR3 residues: CASKGNTEAFF. CDR3 coding DNA: TGCGCCAGCAAGGGGAACACTGAAGCTTTCTTT. Full variable domain (missing parts from reference TRBV5-1 and TRBJ1-1): KAGVTQTPRYLIKTRGQQVTLSCSPISGHRSVSWYQQTPGQGLQFLFEYFSETQRNKGNFPGRFSGRQFSNSRSEMNVSTLELGDSALYLCASKGNTEAFFGQGTRLTVV.

The chain uses TRBV27 and TRBJ2-1; TRBD1 aligns across 10 bases. With V trimmed by 5 bases and J by 3 bases, 1 base remained unmatched. Per germline, CDR1 MNHEY and CDR2 SMNVEV (reference sequence). This CDR3 is built from 14 residues. CDR3 sequence reads: CASSGQGVYNEQFF. For the CDR3, the DNA is TGTGCCAGCAGTGGACAGGGGGTCTACAATGAGCAGTTCTTC.

The J gene is TRBJ2-3, the V gene TRBV18; D perhaps matches TRBD2 (5 bases). Germline CDR1 KGHSH, CDR2 LQKENI. The CDR3 is 17 amino acids. Trimming cost V 3 bases and J 0 bases, with 16 bases left between them. CDR3 nucleotides: TGTGCCAGCTCACCGAGGAGTGCGGGCAGTAGCACAGATACGCAGTATTTT. Translating it yields CASSPRSAGSSTDTQYF.

The chain combines TRBV28 with TRBJ2-5, with D perhaps TRBD1 (5 bases). The germline V gene encodes CDR1 MDHEN and CDR2 SYDVKM. The CDR3 runs 15 residues. Trimming removed 6 bases from V and 3 bases from J, with 17 bases in between. CDR3 nucleotide sequence: TGTGCCAGCAGCTCCCTAGGGGTCAGAAAAGAGACCCAGTACTTC. Protein: CASSSLGVRKETQYF. The entire variable domain, with the rest obtained from reference TRBV28 and TRBJ2-5, is as follows: DVKVTQSSRYLVKRTGEKVFLECVQDMDHENMFWYRQDPGLGLRLIYFSYDVKMKEKGDIPEGYSVSREKKERFSLILESASTNQTSMYLCASSSLGVRKETQYFGPGTRLLVL.

This clone turned up a few times. A junction boundary mismatches the germline segment, possibly from a read error. This chain links TRBV6-1 with TRBJ2-7, with 9 bases fitting TRBD1. The CDR3 totals 14 residues. Germline CDR1 and CDR2: MNHNS and SASEGT. The CDR3 DNA sequence: TGTGCCAGCAGCTCGACAGGGGGTTCCTCCGAGCAGTACTTC. Its translation: CASSSTGGSSEQYF.

The rearrangement uses TRBV28 and TRBJ2-1; 9 bases map to TRBD2. CDR3 length equals 16 residues. The V gene's germline CDR1 is MDHEN and CDR2 SYDVKM. V was clipped by 4 bases and J by 10 bases; unmatched bases: 14. The CDR3 protein is CASSWEKGLATAEQFF. CDR3 coding DNA: TGTGCCAGCAGTTGGGAAAAGGGACTAGCCACAGCCGAGCAGTTCTTC.

The V call is TRBV27, the J call TRBJ2-3, with 7 bases aligning to TRBD1. The CDR3 has 13 residues. The germline CDR1 and CDR2 sequences are MNHEY and SMNVEV (reference sequence). Trimming removed 10 bases from V and 1 base from J; junction bases left unmatched: 5. CDR3 bases: TGTGCCATACAGGGGCTAGGCACAGATACGCAGTATTTT. Translating gives CAIQGLGTDTQYF.

J is TRBJ2-7 and V is TRBV27; possibly TRBD1 or TRBD2 for D (5 bases each). There are 14 residues in the CDR3. Germline V gives CDR1 MNHEY, CDR2 SMNVEV (reference sequence). With 5 bases removed from V and 5 bases from J, the gap between germline ends came to 16 bases. Written as DNA, the CDR3 is TGTGCCAGCAGTCTAGGGACCGACCGGAACGAGCAGTACTTC. This encodes CASSLGTDRNEQYF.

The rearrangement links TRBV19 to TRBJ1-5; no clear D gene. With 5 bases removed from V and 5 bases from J, the gap between germline ends came to 10 bases. This CDR3 has 13 residues. Per germline, CDR1 LNHDA and CDR2 SQIVND (reference sequence). CDR3 residues: CASSVRSDQPQHF. The DNA for the CDR3 is TGTGCCAGTAGTGTCAGAAGCGATCAGCCCCAGCATTTT. Variable domain in full (rest from reference TRBV19 and TRBJ1-5): DGGITQSPKYLFRKEGQNVTLSCEQNLNHDAMYWYRQDPGQGLRLIYYSQIVNDFQKGDIAEGYSVSREKKESFPLTVTSAQKNPTAFYLCASSVRSDQPQHFGDGTRLSIL.

The chain uses TRBV19 and TRBJ2-1, with 7 bases matching TRBD2. The CDR3 extends over 16 amino acids. Germline CDR1 LNHDA, CDR2 SQIVND (reference sequence). The trim removed 6 bases at V and 6 bases at J, leaving 14 bases unmatched. The CDR3 spells CASSILAGLLINEQFF. CDR3 nucleotide sequence: TGTGCCAGTAGCATTTTAGCGGGCCTCCTCATCAATGAGCAGTTCTTC. Filled out from reference TRBV19 and TRBJ2-1, the complete variable domain reads DGGITQSPKYLFRKEGQNVTLSCEQNLNHDAMYWYRQDPGQGLRLIYYSQIVNDFQKGDIAEGYSVSREKKESFPLTVTSAQKNPTAFYLCASSILAGLLINEQFFGPGTRLTVL.

As concerns this clone: An end of the junction does not agree with germline; a read error may underlie this. V is TRBV9 and J is TRBJ2-7; a weak D match, TRBD1 (6 bases). Germline V gene sequence: CDR1 SGDLS, CDR2 YYNGEE. The CDR3 has 15 residues. The CDR3 sequence: CASSVVGGDSDEQYF. The DNA for the CDR3 is TGTGCCAGCAGCGTAGTAGGGGGTGACTCCGACGAGCAGTACTTC.

V is TRBV7-6 and J is TRBJ1-1; 7 bases agree with TRBD1. This CDR3 contains 14 residues. The germline gives CDR1 SGHVS, CDR2 FNYEAQ. Trimming at V came to 3 bases and at J to 2 bases, leaving 3 bases not matched to a gene. CDR3 protein: CASSFQGGNTEAFF. The CDR3, as DNA: TGTGCCAGCAGCTTTCAGGGGGGTAACACTGAAGCTTTCTTT.

This sequence joins TRBV29-1 and TRBJ2-2, with TRBD1 matching over 7 bases. The germline gives CDR1 SQVTM, CDR2 ANQGSEA. This CDR3 comprises 14 residues. J lost 3 bases, V lost 6 bases, and 7 bases had no gene match. For the CDR3, the DNA is TGCAGCGTATCAAGGGGGCATGACACCGGGGAGCTGTTTTTT. The encoded protein is CSVSRGHDTGELFF.

This chain links TRBV18 with TRBJ2-7, with no clear D. The ends were cut back, 3 bases at V and 6 bases at J, with 6 bases in the middle. The CDR3 is made up of 11 amino acids. The germline gives CDR1 KGHSH, CDR2 LQKENI. As DNA, the CDR3 is TGTGCCAGCTCACCGGGGATCGAGCAGTACTTC. This codes for CASSPGIEQYF. The complete variable domain, with remaining parts taken from reference TRBV18 and TRBJ2-7, reads NAGVMQNPRHLVRRRGQEARLRCSPMKGHSHVYWYRQLPEEGLKFMVYLQKENIIDESGMPKERFSAEFPKEGPSILRIQQVVRGDSAAYFCASSPGIEQYFGPGTRLTVT.

CDR3 amino acids: CASSLLGLGATDTQYF. The CDR3 bases are TGTGCCAGCAGCTTATTGGGGCTAGGGGCAACAGATACGCAGTATTTT. V and J are TRBV7-3 and TRBJ2-3; perhaps TRBD1 as D (5 bases). CDR3 size: 16 residues. The V gene lost 2 bases and the J gene lost 3 bases, with 15 bases spanning the gap. Germline V gene lookup returns CDR1 SGHTA and CDR2 FQGTGA.

The chain is built from TRBV4-3 and TRBJ1-1, with D perhaps matching TRBD1 (6 bases). V lost 3 bases and J 0 bases, leaving 11 bases between the germline ends. CDR1 is LGHNA and CDR2 is YSLEER in the germline V gene. This CDR3 has 15 amino acids. The CDR3 loop is CASSHDGQLNTEAFF. CDR3 DNA sequence: TGCGCCAGCAGCCATGATGGACAGTTGAACACTGAAGCTTTCTTT.

V is TRBV6-5 and J is TRBJ1-1, with D perhaps TRBD1 (5 bases). The length of the CDR3 is 16 residues. Between the trimmed V and J ends, which lost 3 bases and 2 bases, there was a span of 16 bases. Per the germline V gene, CDR1 is MNHEY and CDR2 is SVGAGI. CDR3 in DNA: TGTGCCAGCAGTTATATACCGGTGACAGTCAACACTGAAGCTTTCTTT. It codes for CASSYIPVTVNTEAFF.

The V gene is TRBV21-1, the J gene TRBJ2-7; the table's D call of TRBD2 was not tested on the DNA. TRBV21-1 is classified as a pseudogene. There are 15 residues in the CDR3. DNA for the CDR3: TGTGCCAGCAGCAAGGTGGGCCGGGAAACCTACGAGCAGTACTTC. Amino acid sequence: CASSKVGRETYEQYF.

V is TRBV4-3 and J is TRBJ2-5; TRBD2 is a possible D gene (6 bases). This CDR3 region has 15 residues. The germline V and J ends were trimmed by 1 base and 4 bases, with 13 bases remaining between them. Per the germline V gene, CDR1 is LGHNA and CDR2 is YSLEER. CDR3 sequence reads: CASSQVAEVGETQYF. The DNA of the CDR3 is TGCGCCAGCAGCCAAGTAGCGGAGGTAGGAGAGACCCAGTACTTC.

The chain recombines TRBV7-8 with TRBJ1-2, with D maybe TRBD1 (5 bases). V was clipped by 1 base and J by 4 bases, with 16 bases between them. The CDR3 has 16 residues. The V gene's germline CDR1 is SGHVS and CDR2 FQNEAQ. This CDR3 reads CASSLGGTASPYGYTF. The CDR3 coding sequence is TGTGCCAGCAGCTTAGGGGGGACTGCATCACCCTATGGCTACACCTTC.

This chain connects TRBV29-1 to TRBJ2-1, with D possibly TRBD1 on 6 matching bases. V lost 7 bases to trimming and J lost 7 bases, with 11 bases between them. Germline V gives CDR1 SQVTM, CDR2 ANQGSEA. The CDR3 consists of 11 residues. CDR3 in DNA: TGCAGCGGATTACAGGGAAATGAGCAGTTCTTC. The encoded protein is CSGLQGNEQFF.